The T cell receptor beta chain described here comes from a study of CD8 T cells in ankylosing spondylitis. For TCR beta, libraries came from quantitative 5'-RACE with molecular barcodes. TCRdb called the 5' RACE reads again in MiXCR, with one record for every CDR3 protein. Here the sample spans 700,000 or so distinct CDR3 sequences, over 15% being singletons. This clonotype was picked up a small number of times. The antigen is undetermined. Study results and limitations: Peripheral blood samples showed relatively rare disease-linked clones, and these clones were CD8+. Among TCR beta sequences, a motif of under 10 highly homologous variants appeared characteristic of ankylosing spondylitis blood.

The CDR3 covers 13 residues. Germline V lookup: CDR1 SGHTA, CDR2 FQGTGA. V was trimmed by 3 bases and J by 7 bases, leaving 12 bases between them. This TCR was recovered from a male donor with ankylosing spondylitis. V is TRBV7-3 and J is TRBJ2-5; a possible D gene is TRBD2 (5 bases). Sequencing was performed on blood, either unsorted or a sorted T cell fraction (not recorded which). CDR3 region: CASSLGGWGTQYF. For the CDR3, the DNA is TGTGCCAGCAGCTTGGGCGGGTGGGGGACCCAGTACTTC.